This entry describes one T cell receptor (beta chain). The antigen is undetermined. The data derive from a study of blood T cells in healthy people across ages. Findings of the study overall: Roughly linear declines in TCR beta diversity per million T cells occurred with age. Long-lived donors exceeded aged donors in naive CD4+ cells and diversity. Changes seen in expanded clonotypes were possibly confounded by donor CMV status left unknown.

Per individual sample, total RNA of at least 6 micrograms was extracted. A J-beta primer mix and a sample-barcoded 5' primer were used in a second PCR of about 7 to 12 cycles. Via MiXCR, TCRdb re-called the 5' RACE reads, giving one row per CDR3 protein. Here the sample spans under 2 million distinct CDR3 sequences, about 31% being singletons. Unmatched junction bases numbered 5, after V lost 7 bases and J lost 6 bases. The CDR3 contains 13 residues. The germline gives CDR1 SQVTM, CDR2 ANQGSEA. The chain uses TRBV29-1 and TRBJ2-2; TRBD1 aligns across 10 bases. The sequence came from a woman aged 25 to 39 in good health. The sequenced sample consisted of blood. The CDR3 nucleotides read TGCAGCGCCGACAGGGGGCTATCCGGGGAGCTGTTTTTT. Its translation is CSADRGLSGELFF.